The 16 T cell receptor beta chains below come from one sample, sequenced in a study of OX40 agonist ivuxolimab in advanced cancers. Clones were sequenced by immunoSEQ multiplex PCR, and TCRdb holds only the in-frame ones, with some missing. The sample includes approximately 60,000 clones, 88% of them seen just once. Specimen: CD4+ or CD8+ T cells sorted from blood, collected in a trial of the OX40 agonist ivuxolimab. The receptors originated from an adult with an advanced solid tumor such as melanoma, head and neck, liver or kidney cancer.

CDR3: CASSMALNTEAFF. In nucleotides, the CDR3 is TGTGCCAGCAGTATGGCGTTGAACACTGAAGCTTTCTTT. This sequence joins TRBV25-1 and TRBJ1-1; D call uncertain. The V gene lost 5 bases and the J gene lost 0 bases, with 7 bases spanning the gap. Germline CDR1 is MGHDK and CDR2 is SYGVNS. This CDR3 spans 13 amino acids.

The chain joins TRBV2 to TRBJ2-2; D uncertain. Germline assignment: CDR1 SNHLY and CDR2 FYNNEI. Trimming removed 2 bases at V and 0 bases at J, with 4 bases between. The CDR3 runs 14 residues. In nucleotides, the CDR3 is TGTGCCAGCAGTGAAATCTCGAACACCGGGGAGCTGTTTTTT. Translating gives CASSEISNTGELFF. The whole variable domain, filled in from reference TRBV2 and TRBJ2-2, reads EPEVTQTPSHQVTQMGQEVILRCVPISNHLYFYWYRQILGQKVEFLVSFYNNEISEKSEIFDDQFSVERPDGSNFTLKIRSTKLEDSAMYFCASSEISNTGELFFGEGSRLTVL.

This clone was counted a single time. V gene TRBV6-5 combines with J gene TRBJ1-1, with D hard to call. Germline CDR1 MNHEY, CDR2 SVGAGI. The CDR3 consists of 14 residues. V lost 5 bases to trimming and J lost 8 bases, with 18 bases between them. The CDR3 loop is CASSKQPIGREAFF. The CDR3 DNA sequence: TGTGCCAGCAGTAAGCAACCGATAGGCCGGGAAGCTTTCTTT.

The gene calls are TRBV9 and TRBJ2-5; the D gene is possibly TRBD2 (5 bases). Germline V CDR1 and CDR2: SGDLS, YYNGEE. The CDR3 runs to 16 residues. Trimming stripped 0 bases from V and 5 bases from J, with 17 bases between. CDR3 coding DNA: TGTGCCAGCAGCGTAGAAGCGGACCTTCGAGGGGAGACCCAGTACTTC. Translated, it gives CASSVEADLRGETQYF.

This chain uses TRBV7-9 with TRBJ1-1; D possibly corresponds to TRBD1 (6 bases). The CDR3 spans 17 residues. Germline CDR1 reads SEHNR; CDR2 reads FQNEAQ (reference sequence). With 4 bases removed from V and 1 base from J, the gap between germline ends came to 19 bases. The CDR3 here is CASSSDRPRGKNTEAFF. The CDR3, as DNA: TGTGCCAGCAGCTCCGACAGGCCAAGGGGGAAGAACACTGAAGCTTTCTTT.

This sequence joins TRBV10-3 and TRBJ2-3; 8 bases fit TRBD2. The ends lost 5 bases at V and 2 bases at J; junction bases unmatched: 3. Germline-derived CDR1 and CDR2 are ENHRY and SYGVKD. The CDR3 is 14 residues long. The CDR3 DNA sequence: TGTGCCATCAGTAGGACTAGCAACACAGATACGCAGTATTTT. Translated: CAISRTSNTDTQYF.

This sequence joins TRBV5-4 and TRBJ2-1, with TRBD2 matching 7 bases. V was pared by 4 bases and J by 6 bases, with 4 bases of the junction left unmatched. The CDR3 spans 13 residues. Germline CDR1 is SGHNT and CDR2 is YYREEE (reference sequence). The CDR3 nucleotides are TGTGCCAGCAGCGGAAGGACTAGCAATGAGCAGTTCTTC. Its translation is CASSGRTSNEQFF.

As DNA, the CDR3 is TGTGCCAGCTCACCAATCAGGGAGACCCAGTACTTC. Protein sequence: CASSPIRETQYF. The rearrangement joins TRBV18 to TRBJ2-5; D is unclear. The germline CDR1 and CDR2 sequences are KGHSH and LQKENI. This CDR3 comprises 12 residues. V lost 2 bases and J 5 bases, leaving 6 bases between the germline ends.

The chain has TRBV7-8 and TRBJ2-1; D is undetermined. CDR1 is SGHVS, CDR2 FQNEAQ, per germline. This CDR3 is 17 amino acids long. V shed 5 bases and J shed 5 bases, with 22 bases lying between them. CDR3 sequence reads: CASSRFMGTFANNEQFF. The CDR3 region has the DNA TGTGCCAGCAGCCGTTTTATGGGCACTTTCGCCAACAATGAGCAGTTCTTC. The full variable domain, in which reference TRBV7-8 and TRBJ2-1 provide the parts outside the CDR3, is GAGVSQSPRYKVAKRGQDVALRCDPISGHVSLFWYQQALGQGPEFLTYFQNEAQLDKSGLPSDRFFAERPEGSVSTLKIQRTQQEDSAVYLCASSRFMGTFANNEQFFGPGTRLTVL.

Points on this clone: This same CDR3 is encoded by further DNA sequences in the sample. The chain joins TRBV9 to TRBJ2-1; 10 bases match TRBD2. The CDR3 loop spans 15 amino acids. The germline gives CDR1 SGDLS, CDR2 YYNGEE. V shed 0 bases and J 4 bases; nucleotides not matched to a gene: 1. The CDR3 sequence is CASSVGTSGYNEQFF. CDR3 DNA sequence: TGTGCCAGCAGCGTAGGGACTAGCGGATACAATGAGCAGTTCTTC.

The chain carries TRBV19 and TRBJ2-1; possible D gene TRBD2, 6 bases. CDR3 size: 14 residues. Trimming stripped 6 bases from V and 5 bases from J, with 14 bases between. CDR1 is LNHDA, CDR2 SQIVND, per germline (reference sequence). The CDR3 loop is CASRGGRRNNEQFF. In nucleotides, the CDR3 is TGTGCCAGTAGGGGGGGACGCCGAAACAATGAGCAGTTCTTC. Full variable domain (rest looked up from reference TRBV19 and TRBJ2-1): DGGITQSPKYLFRKEGQNVTLSCEQNLNHDAMYWYRQDPGQGLRLIYYSQIVNDFQKGDIAEGYSVSREKKESFPLTVTSAQKNPTAFYLCASRGGRRNNEQFFGPGTRLTVL.

The rearrangement links TRBV21-1 to TRBJ2-7; TRBD2, the table's D call, lacks a check against the DNA. TRBV21-1 is noted as a pseudogene. CDR3 length equals 18 residues. The CDR3 region is CASSKAFRGTSASYEQYF. The CDR3 DNA sequence: TGTGCCAGCAGCAAAGCATTCAGGGGGACTAGCGCTTCCTACGAGCAGTACTTC.

The CDR3 nucleotides are TGCGCCAGCAGCTGGGGGACAGGGGGCCGGGATGAAAAACTGTTTTTT. As protein: CASSWGTGGRDEKLFF. The chain has TRBV5-1 and TRBJ1-4; 12 positions agree with TRBD1. This CDR3 is 16 amino acids long. Germline CDR1 reads SGHRS; CDR2 reads YFSETQ. V was pared by 3 bases and J by 6 bases, with 6 bases of the junction left unmatched.

V and J are TRBV9 and TRBJ1-4, with D maybe TRBD1 (5 bases). The germline V gene has CDR1 SGDLS and CDR2 YYNGEE. V was clipped by 2 bases and J by 3 bases, with 8 bases between them. The CDR3 covers 14 residues. The CDR3, as DNA: TGTGCCAGCAGCGTCGGGGGACCTAATGAAAAACTGTTTTTT. The encoded protein is CASSVGGPNEKLFF.

The rearrangement links TRBV25-1 to TRBJ2-7; no definite D call. CDR3 size: 14 residues. Looked up from germline, CDR1 is MGHDK and CDR2 is SYGVNS. V lost 5 bases, J lost 5 bases, and 16 bases lay in between. CDR3 sequence: CASSPRLRNNEQYF. CDR3 coding DNA: TGTGCCAGCAGTCCTCGACTGAGGAACAACGAGCAGTACTTC.

The V gene is TRBV6-6, the J gene TRBJ2-3, with a tentative D call TRBD1 (7 bases). This CDR3 spans 14 amino acids. CDR1 and CDR2 (germline): MNHNY, SVGAGI (reference sequence). V lost 6 bases to trimming and J lost 8 bases, with 18 bases between them. The CDR3 region has the DNA TGTGCCAGCAGCCCCGACAGGGTGGGGGGTACGCAGTATTTT. This encodes CASSPDRVGGTQYF.